This T cell receptor (beta chain) was observed in a study of T cell changes during pregnancy in multiple sclerosis (dated by TCRdb to between 2019 and 2020). General notes on the study: In women with multiple sclerosis, the researchers looked at how the T cell repertoire shifted as pregnancy progressed.

The method was the immunoSEQ multiplex PCR assay. In its TCRdb copy, this immuneACCESS table keeps in-frame sequences only and misses some clones. Where compared with another copy, unresolved V genes explain less than half of these, and the others have no known cause. The table for this sample lists roughly 100,000 clones; over 75% of them were counted only once. Under 0.85% of the sample is held by the ten biggest clonotypes. The germline ends are 6 bases apart after V is trimmed by 3 bases and J by 6 bases. Per the germline V gene (reference sequence), DFQATT is the CDR1 and SNEGSKA is the CDR2. Spanning cysteine to phenylalanine, the CDR3 consists of 10 amino acids. The kept DNA is CDR3 alone, 30 bases in frame from the first base. Details on this clone: What antigen it recognizes has not been identified. Per-nucleotide qualities are absent, and no much larger clonotype sits a single base away.

The chain uses TRBV20-1 and TRBJ2-7, with the D gene too uncertain to name. The material was peripheral blood, obtained in the second trimester of pregnancy. The receptor was derived from a female donor in good health, enrolled as a control in a pregnancy study. The CDR3 region reads CSASVVEQYF. The sequenced DNA: TGCAGTGCTAGTGTCGTCGAGCAGTACTTC.